Below are 3 T cell receptor beta chains sequenced from a single sample in a study of cytomegalovirus exposure and HLA in healthy donors. The method was immunoSEQ multiplex PCR; TCRdb's version includes in-frame clones alone and lacks a portion of them. The sample shows about 200,000 clones, around 80% of them seen only once. Sequenced: PBMCs. The receptor set was obtained from a woman aged 30 to 39 in good health and CMV-seronegative.

Of note for this clone: One end of the junction varies from germline; a read error may be responsible. The chain has TRBV19 and TRBJ1-2; TRBD1 matches 7 bases. The CDR3 runs to 12 residues. The germline CDR1 and CDR2 sequences are LNHDA and SQIVND (reference sequence). The DNA for the CDR3 is TGTGCCAGTAGTATCCCCCCCGGGACAGTGATCTTC. This gives the protein CASSIPPGTVIF. The whole variable domain, remainder taken from reference TRBV19 and TRBJ1-2, is DGGITQSPKYLFRKEGQNVTLSCEQNLNHDAMYWYRQDPGQGLRLIYYSQIVNDFQKGDIAEGYSVSREKKESFPLTVTSAQKNPTAFYLCASSIPPGTVIFGSGTRLTVV.

Worth noting for this clone: Compared with germline, one end of the junction differs, possibly owing to a read error. The gene calls are TRBV9 and TRBJ2-7; 11 positions agree with TRBD2. Germline-derived CDR1 and CDR2 are SGDLS and YYNGEE. CDR3 length equals 15 residues. The CDR3 DNA sequence: TGTGCCAGCGGCGTAAGACTAGCGGGAATTTCCGAGCAGTACTTC. Protein sequence: CASGVRLAGISEQYF.

J is TRBJ2-4 and V is TRBV5-1; 12 nucleotides match TRBD1. In germline, CDR1 is SGHRS, CDR2 YFSETQ. V gave up 4 bases and J gave up 2 bases; unmatched junction bases: 7. The CDR3 loop spans 17 amino acids. The CDR3 DNA reads TGCGCCAGCAGCCCGTCGGGGACAGGGGGCACCAAAAACATTCAGTACTTC. Protein product: CASSPSGTGGTKNIQYF. The variable domain in full, with the rest retrieved from reference TRBV5-1 and TRBJ2-4, is KAGVTQTPRYLIKTRGQQVTLSCSPISGHRSVSWYQQTPGQGLQFLFEYFSETQRNKGNFPGRFSGRQFSNSRSEMNVSTLELGDSALYLCASSPSGTGGTKNIQYFGAGTRLSVL.